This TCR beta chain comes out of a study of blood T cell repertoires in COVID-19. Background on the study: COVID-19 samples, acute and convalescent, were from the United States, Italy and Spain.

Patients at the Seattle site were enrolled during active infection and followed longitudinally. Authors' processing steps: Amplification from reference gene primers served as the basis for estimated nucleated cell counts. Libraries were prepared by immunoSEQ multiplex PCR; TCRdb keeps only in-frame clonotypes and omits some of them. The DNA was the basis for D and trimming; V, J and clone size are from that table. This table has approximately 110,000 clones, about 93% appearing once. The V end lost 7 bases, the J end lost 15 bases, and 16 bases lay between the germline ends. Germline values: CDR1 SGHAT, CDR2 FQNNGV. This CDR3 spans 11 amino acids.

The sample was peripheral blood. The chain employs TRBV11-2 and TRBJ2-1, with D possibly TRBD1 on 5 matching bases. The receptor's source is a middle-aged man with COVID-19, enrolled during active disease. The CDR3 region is CASKMGPGRFF. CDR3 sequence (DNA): TGTGCCAGCAAAATGGGGCCGGGTCGGTTCTTC.